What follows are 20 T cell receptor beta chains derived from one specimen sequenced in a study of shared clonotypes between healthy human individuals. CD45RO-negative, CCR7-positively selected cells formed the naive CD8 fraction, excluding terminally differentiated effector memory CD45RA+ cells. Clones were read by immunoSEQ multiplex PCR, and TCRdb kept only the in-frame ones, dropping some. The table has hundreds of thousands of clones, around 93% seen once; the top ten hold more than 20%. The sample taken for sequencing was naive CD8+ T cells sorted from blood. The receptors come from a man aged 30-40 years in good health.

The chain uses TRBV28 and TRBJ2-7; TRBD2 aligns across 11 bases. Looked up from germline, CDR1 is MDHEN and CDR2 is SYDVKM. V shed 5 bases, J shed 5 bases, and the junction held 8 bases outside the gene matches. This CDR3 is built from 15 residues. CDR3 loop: CASSALAGVWNEQYF. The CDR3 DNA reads TGTGCCAGCAGTGCACTAGCGGGAGTTTGGAACGAGCAGTACTTC.

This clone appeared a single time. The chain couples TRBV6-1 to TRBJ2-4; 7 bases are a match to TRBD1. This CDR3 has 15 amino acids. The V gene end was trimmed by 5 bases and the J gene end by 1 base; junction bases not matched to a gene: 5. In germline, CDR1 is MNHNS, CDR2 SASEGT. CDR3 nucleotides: TGTGCCAGCAGTCCCCAGGGGGTGGCCAAAAACATTCAGTACTTC. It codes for CASSPQGVAKNIQYF.

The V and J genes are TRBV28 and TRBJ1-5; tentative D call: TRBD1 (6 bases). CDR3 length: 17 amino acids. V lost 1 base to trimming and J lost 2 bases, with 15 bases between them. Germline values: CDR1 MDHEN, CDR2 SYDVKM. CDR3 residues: CASSLSPTGFGNQPQHF. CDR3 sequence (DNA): TGTGCCAGCAGTTTATCTCCTACAGGGTTTGGCAATCAGCCCCAGCATTTT. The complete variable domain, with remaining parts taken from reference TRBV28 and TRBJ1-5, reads DVKVTQSSRYLVKRTGEKVFLECVQDMDHENMFWYRQDPGLGLRLIYFSYDVKMKEKGDIPEGYSVSREKKERFSLILESASTNQTSMYLCASSLSPTGFGNQPQHFGDGTRLSIL.

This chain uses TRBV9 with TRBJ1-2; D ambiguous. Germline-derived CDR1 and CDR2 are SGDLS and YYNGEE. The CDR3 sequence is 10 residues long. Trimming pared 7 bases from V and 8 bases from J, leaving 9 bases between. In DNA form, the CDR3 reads TGTGCCAGCGAGAGTAGCGGCTACACCTTC. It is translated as CASESSGYTF.

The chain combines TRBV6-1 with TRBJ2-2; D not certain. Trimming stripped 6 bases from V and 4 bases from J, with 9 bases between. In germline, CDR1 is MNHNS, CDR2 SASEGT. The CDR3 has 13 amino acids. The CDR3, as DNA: TGTGCCAGCAGCCAGTCTATCACCGGGGAGCTGTTTTTT. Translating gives CASSQSITGELFF.

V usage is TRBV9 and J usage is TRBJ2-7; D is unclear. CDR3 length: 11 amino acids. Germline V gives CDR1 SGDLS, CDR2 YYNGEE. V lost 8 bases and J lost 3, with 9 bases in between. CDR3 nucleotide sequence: TGTGCCAGTGCCAATAGCTACGAGCAGTACTTC. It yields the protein CASANSYEQYF. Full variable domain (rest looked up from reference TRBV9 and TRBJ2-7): DSGVTQTPKHLITATGQRVTLRCSPRSGDLSVYWYQQSLDQGLQFLIQYYNGEERAKGNILERFSAQQFPDLHSELNLSSLELGDSALYFCASANSYEQYFGPGTRLTVT.

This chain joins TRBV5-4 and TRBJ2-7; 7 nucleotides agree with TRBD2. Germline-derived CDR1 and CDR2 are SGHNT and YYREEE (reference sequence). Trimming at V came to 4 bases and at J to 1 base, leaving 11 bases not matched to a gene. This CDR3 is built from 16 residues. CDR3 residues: CASSPTPLGLSYEQYF. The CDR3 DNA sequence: TGTGCCAGCAGCCCGACACCCCTGGGACTATCCTACGAGCAGTACTTC.

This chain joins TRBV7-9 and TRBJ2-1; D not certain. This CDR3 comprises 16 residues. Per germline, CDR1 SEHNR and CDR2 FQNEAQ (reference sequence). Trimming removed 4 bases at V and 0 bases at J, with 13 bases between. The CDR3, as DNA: TGTGCCAGCAGCTCGAGCACTGTCAGCTCCTACAATGAGCAGTTCTTC. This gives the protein CASSSSTVSSYNEQFF.

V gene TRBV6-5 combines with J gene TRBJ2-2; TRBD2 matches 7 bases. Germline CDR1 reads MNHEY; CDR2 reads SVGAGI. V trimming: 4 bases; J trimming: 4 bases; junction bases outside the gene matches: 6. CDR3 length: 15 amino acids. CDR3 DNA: TGTGCCAGCAGTTTGGGGACTATATCCACCGGGGAGCTGTTTTTT. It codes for CASSLGTISTGELFF.

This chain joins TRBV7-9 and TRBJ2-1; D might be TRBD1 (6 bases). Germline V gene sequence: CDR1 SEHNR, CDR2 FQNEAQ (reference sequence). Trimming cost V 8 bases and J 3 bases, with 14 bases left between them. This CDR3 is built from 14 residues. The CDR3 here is CASLRGGIYNEQFF. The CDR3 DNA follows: TGTGCCAGCTTAAGAGGGGGAATCTACAATGAGCAGTTCTTC.

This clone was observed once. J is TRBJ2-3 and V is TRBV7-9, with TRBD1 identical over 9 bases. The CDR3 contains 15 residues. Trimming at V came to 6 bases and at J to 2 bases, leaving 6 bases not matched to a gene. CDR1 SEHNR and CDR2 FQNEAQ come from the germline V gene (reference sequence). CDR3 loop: CASRARDRATDTQYF. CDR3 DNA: TGTGCCAGCAGAGCTCGGGACAGGGCCACAGATACGCAGTATTTT.

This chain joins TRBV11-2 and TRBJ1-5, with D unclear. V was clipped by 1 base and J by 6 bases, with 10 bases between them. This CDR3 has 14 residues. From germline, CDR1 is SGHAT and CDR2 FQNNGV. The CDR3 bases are TGTGCCAGCAGCTTAGGGCAAAAGTCTCAGCCCCAGCATTTT. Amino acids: CASSLGQKSQPQHF.

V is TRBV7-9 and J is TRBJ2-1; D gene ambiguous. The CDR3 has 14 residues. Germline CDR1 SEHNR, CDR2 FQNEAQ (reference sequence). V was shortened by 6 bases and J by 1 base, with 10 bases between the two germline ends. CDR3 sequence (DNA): TGTGCCAGCAGAAAGGGTGGGTCCTACAATGAGCAGTTCTTC. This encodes CASRKGGSYNEQFF.

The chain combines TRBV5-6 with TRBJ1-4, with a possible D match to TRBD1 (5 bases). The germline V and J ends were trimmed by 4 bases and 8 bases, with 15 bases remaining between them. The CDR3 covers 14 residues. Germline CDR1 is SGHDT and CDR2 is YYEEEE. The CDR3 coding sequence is TGTGCCAGCAGCCCTCAGGGATCTTGGGAAAAACTGTTTTTT. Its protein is CASSPQGSWEKLFF.

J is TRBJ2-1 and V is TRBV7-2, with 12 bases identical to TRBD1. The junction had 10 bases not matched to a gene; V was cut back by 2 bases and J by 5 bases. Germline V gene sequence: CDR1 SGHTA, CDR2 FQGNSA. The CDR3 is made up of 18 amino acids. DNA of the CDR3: TGTGCCAGCAGCTTATCTTTCTGGGACAGGGGGCGCCACAATGAGCAGTTCTTC. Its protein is CASSLSFWDRGRHNEQFF.

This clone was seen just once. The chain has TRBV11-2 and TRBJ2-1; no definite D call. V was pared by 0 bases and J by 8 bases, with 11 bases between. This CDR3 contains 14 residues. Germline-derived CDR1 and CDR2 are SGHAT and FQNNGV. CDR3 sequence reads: CASSLEAPHDEQFF. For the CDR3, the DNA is TGTGCCAGCAGCTTAGAAGCCCCCCACGATGAGCAGTTCTTC.

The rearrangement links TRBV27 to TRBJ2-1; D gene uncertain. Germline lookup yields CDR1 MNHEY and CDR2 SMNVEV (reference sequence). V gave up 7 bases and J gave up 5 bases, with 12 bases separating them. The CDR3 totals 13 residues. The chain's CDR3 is CASTLIANNEQFF. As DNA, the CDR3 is TGTGCCAGCACCTTAATAGCAAACAATGAGCAGTTCTTC.

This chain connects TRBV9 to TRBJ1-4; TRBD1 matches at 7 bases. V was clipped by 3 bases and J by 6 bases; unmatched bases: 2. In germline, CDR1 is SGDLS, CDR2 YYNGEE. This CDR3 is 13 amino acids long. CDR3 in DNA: TGTGCCAGCAGCGATGGGACAGATGAAAAACTGTTTTTT. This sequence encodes CASSDGTDEKLFF.

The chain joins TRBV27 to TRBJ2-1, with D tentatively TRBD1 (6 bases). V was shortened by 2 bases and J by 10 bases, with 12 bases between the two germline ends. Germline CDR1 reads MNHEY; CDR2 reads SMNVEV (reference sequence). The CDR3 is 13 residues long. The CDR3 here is CASSLGAGVEQFF. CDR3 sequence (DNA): TGTGCCAGCAGTTTAGGGGCAGGGGTCGAGCAGTTCTTC.

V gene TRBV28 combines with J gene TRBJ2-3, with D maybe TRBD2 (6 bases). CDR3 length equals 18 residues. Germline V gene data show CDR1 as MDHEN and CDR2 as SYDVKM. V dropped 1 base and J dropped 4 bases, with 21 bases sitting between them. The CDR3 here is CASSLSPVEWGRSDTQYF. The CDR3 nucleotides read TGTGCCAGCAGTTTATCCCCAGTGGAGTGGGGGAGGTCAGATACGCAGTATTTT.